Presented here are 11 T cell receptor beta chains from one specimen sequenced in a study of control samples from healthy donors and cancer patients. Measured with immunoSEQ multiplex PCR; TCRdb has only the in-frame clones, and not every one. The sample lists some 200,000 clones; about 93% were seen once. Sequencing was carried out using blood. The receptors shown here come from a man between 18 and 35 years old in good health.

Here the CDR3 DNA reads TGTGCCACCAGCAGAGAAGCGGGGGTTGCCGGGGAGCTGTTTTTT. It specifies CATSREAGVAGELFF. V is TRBV15 and J is TRBJ2-2, with 8 bases lining up with TRBD2. The germline CDR1 and CDR2 sequences are LNHNV and YYDKDF (reference sequence). J was trimmed by 6 bases and V by 0 bases; bases with no gene match: 3. The CDR3 has 15 amino acids.

This chain joins TRBV18 and TRBJ1-3; D remains unclear. Germline V gene data show CDR1 as KGHSH and CDR2 as LQKENI. CDR3 length: 16 residues. Trimming pared 3 bases from V and 3 bases from J, leaving 15 bases between. This chain's CDR3 is CASSPQQGLGGNTIYF. CDR3 in DNA: TGTGCCAGCTCACCCCAGCAAGGGCTTGGTGGAAACACCATATATTTT.

V gene TRBV12-5 combines with J gene TRBJ1-1; D call uncertain. CDR1 and CDR2 (germline): LGHNT, FRNRAP. The CDR3 contains 15 residues. Trimming removed 5 bases at V and 1 base at J, with 14 bases between. The CDR3 loop reads CASGPPSPENTEAFF. The CDR3 nucleotides read TGTGCTAGTGGTCCACCCTCTCCGGAGAACACTGAAGCTTTCTTT.

J is TRBJ2-1 and V is TRBV9; no clear D gene. Trimming removed 5 bases from V and 3 bases from J, with 18 bases in between. The CDR3 extends over 16 amino acids. CDR1 is SGDLS, CDR2 YYNGEE, per germline. CDR3 in DNA: TGTGCCAGCAGTCCAAGCGTCACATTTTTCTACAATGAGCAGTTCTTC. This gives the protein CASSPSVTFFYNEQFF.

The rearrangement links TRBV3-1 (or the pseudogene TRBV3-2) to TRBJ2-7, with D hard to call. The germline V gene has CDR1 LGHDT and CDR2 YNNKEL (reference sequence). The V end lost 4 bases, the J end lost 3 bases, and 10 bases lay between the germline ends. This CDR3 comprises 13 residues. This chain's CDR3 is CASSPALGYEQYF. CDR3 DNA sequence: TGTGCCAGCAGCCCCGCACTGGGCTACGAGCAGTACTTC.

V gene TRBV7-8 combines with J gene TRBJ2-7; no clear D gene. V was clipped by 1 base and J by 2 bases, with 12 bases between them. This CDR3 has 15 residues. Germline values: CDR1 SGHVS, CDR2 FQNEAQ. CDR3 sequence reads: CASSLVAVNTYEQYF. DNA for the CDR3: TGTGCCAGCAGCTTAGTCGCAGTCAACACCTACGAGCAGTACTTC.

J is TRBJ1-1 and V is TRBV27; no clear D gene. V was trimmed by 5 bases and J by 4 bases, leaving 11 bases between them. Germline assignment: CDR1 MNHEY and CDR2 SMNVEV (reference sequence). This CDR3 has 13 residues. The CDR3: CASSPRLGTEAFF. The CDR3 DNA reads as TGTGCCAGCAGTCCACGGTTGGGCACTGAAGCTTTCTTT.

V usage is TRBV5-5 and J usage is TRBJ1-1; TRBD1 is a possible D gene (6 bases). Germline loops: CDR1 SGHKS, CDR2 YYEKEE (reference sequence). Trimming removed 5 bases from V and 7 bases from J, with 15 bases in between. The CDR3 is 13 residues long. The CDR3 DNA is TGTGCCAGCAGTACAGGGAATATTGGTGAAGCTTTCTTT. This sequence encodes CASSTGNIGEAFF.

The J gene is TRBJ2-3, the V gene TRBV2, with TRBD2 matching over 10 bases. The CDR3 has 15 amino acids. V shed 5 bases, J shed 4 bases, and the junction held 6 bases outside the gene matches. Germline loops: CDR1 SNHLY, CDR2 FYNNEI. CDR3: CASSLSGTSADTQYF. In nucleotides, the CDR3 is TGTGCCAGCAGTCTTTCTGGGACTAGCGCAGATACGCAGTATTTT.

The chain is built from TRBV28 and TRBJ1-4; D is possibly TRBD1 (6 bases). Deletions cut 4 bases from V and 7 bases from J, with 13 bases between. CDR1 and CDR2 (germline): MDHEN, SYDVKM. There are 14 residues in the CDR3. The CDR3 loop reads CASSYPSDSEKLFF. Here the CDR3 DNA reads TGTGCCAGCAGTTACCCCTCGGACAGTGAAAAACTGTTTTTT.

The genes are TRBV28 and TRBJ2-1; unclear D gene. Germline V gene sequence: CDR1 MDHEN, CDR2 SYDVKM. This CDR3 has 12 residues. V was clipped by 7 bases and J by 0 bases, with 4 bases between them. The CDR3 DNA reads as TGTGCCAGCATCAGCTCCTACAATGAGCAGTTCTTC. Translating gives CASISSYNEQFF.